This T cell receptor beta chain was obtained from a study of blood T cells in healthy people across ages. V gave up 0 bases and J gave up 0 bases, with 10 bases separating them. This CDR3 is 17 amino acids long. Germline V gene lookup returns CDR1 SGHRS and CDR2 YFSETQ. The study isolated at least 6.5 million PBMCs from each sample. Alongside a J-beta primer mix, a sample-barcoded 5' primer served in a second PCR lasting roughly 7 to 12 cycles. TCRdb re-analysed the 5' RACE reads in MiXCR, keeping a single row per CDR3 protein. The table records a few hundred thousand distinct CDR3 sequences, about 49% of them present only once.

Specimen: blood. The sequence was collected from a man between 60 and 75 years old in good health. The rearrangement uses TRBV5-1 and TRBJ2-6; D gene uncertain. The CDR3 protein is CASSLVGSFSGANVLTF. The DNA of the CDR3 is TGCGCCAGCAGCTTGGTTGGCAGCTTCTCTGGGGCCAACGTCCTGACTTTC.